The rows below give T cell receptor beta chains drawn from one sample of a study of immune evolution from preneoplasia to lung adenocarcinoma. Produced via immunoSEQ multiplex PCR; TCRdb's table is partial and in-frame only. The sample carries around 5,000 clones, over 75% recorded once. The sequencing input was FFPE invasive lung adenocarcinoma tissue. The source of these receptors is a person aged 50-59 years with lung adenocarcinoma. Each CDR3 is given with its conserved first and last residue. The D gene is left open where the match is weak. Where a row states a size, it is once, few, many or the class of an expanded clone; other rows omit it.

TRBJ2-5,-,TRBV25-1,12,-,CASSHEGFTQYF,TGTGCCAGCAGTCACGAGGGATTTACCCAGTACTTC
TRBJ2-1,TRBD2,TRBV7-9,16,-,CASSPSSGRAKNEQFF,TGTGCCAGCAGTCCCAGTAGCGGGAGGGCTAAAAATGAGCAGTTCTTC
TRBJ2-7,TRBD2,TRBV14,17,-,CASSPPGRLAGAEEQYF,TGTGCCAGCAGCCCCCCCGGCCGCTTAGCGGGAGCTGAAGAGCAGTACTTC
TRBJ2-1,TRBD2,TRBV5-1,13,-,CASSSGIAGEQFF,TGCGCCAGCAGCTCAGGTATAGCGGGTGAGCAGTTCTTC
TRBJ2-1,-,TRBV7-2,15,-,CASSLAGDGGNEQFF,TGTGCCAGCAGCTTAGCGGGCGACGGAGGGAATGAGCAGTTCTTC
TRBJ2-7,-,TRBV28,15,-,CASSQHSGGSYEQYF,TGTGCCAGCAGTCAACATAGCGGAGGCTCCTACGAGCAGTACTTC
TRBJ1-2,TRBD1,TRBV28,16,-,CASSLGRQGRSYGYTF,TGTGCCAGCAGTTTGGGGAGACAGGGCCGCTCCTATGGCTACACCTTC
TRBJ1-1,-,TRBV7-2,11,-,CASTLVGRTFF,TGTGCCAGCACCCTGGTTGGACGAACTTTCTTT
TRBJ1-5,-,TRBV30,16,-,CAWSGTGFSMGQPQHF,TGTGCCTGGAGTGGAACAGGGTTCAGTATGGGTCAGCCCCAGCATTTT
TRBJ1-2,-,TRBV30,14,once,CAWSVGTGYYGYTF,TGTGCCTGGAGTGTGGGAACAGGGTACTATGGCTACACCTTC
TRBJ2-1,TRBD1,TRBV7-9,16,-,CASSLLQGPLYNEQFF,TGTGCCAGCAGCTTACTACAGGGGCCCCTTTACAATGAGCAGTTCTTC
TRBJ2-5,TRBD2,TRBV30,15,-,CAWSPLGGGSETQYF,TGTGCCTGGAGTCCTCTGGGGGGGGGAAGTGAGACCCAGTACTTC
TRBJ2-1,-,TRBV2,12,-,CASSFHINEQFF,TGTGCCAGCAGTTTCCATATCAATGAGCAGTTCTTC
TRBJ1-4,-,TRBV6-1,15,once,CASSEGVGDWEKLFF,TGTGCCAGCAGTGAAGGAGTAGGGGATTGGGAAAAACTGTTTTTT
TRBJ2-7,-,TRBV11-2,13,-,CASGTLGPYEQYF,TGTGCCAGCGGGACTCTGGGCCCCTACGAGCAGTACTTC
TRBJ1-5,TRBD1,TRBV6-5,15,-,CASRSGTGEFQPQHF,TGTGCCAGCAGAAGTGGGACAGGGGAGTTTCAGCCCCAGCATTTT
TRBJ1-2,-,TRBV19,11,-,CASSIGEVGTF,TGTGCCAGTAGTATAGGGGAAGTCGGCACCTTC
TRBJ2-5,-,TRBV7-8,14,-,CASSRNWGGETQYF,TGTGCCAGCAGCCGAAACTGGGGGGGCGAGACCCAGTACTTC
TRBJ1-3,-,TRBV5-1,15,-,CASSDGFVPGNTIYF,TGCGCCAGCAGCGATGGGTTTGTCCCTGGAAACACCATATATTTT
TRBJ1-2,-,TRBV27,14,-,CASSLNNQGYGYTF,TGTGCCAGCAGTCTAAATAATCAGGGGTATGGCTACACCTTC
TRBJ1-1,-,TRBV5-1,12,-,CASSLTRTEAFF,TGCGCCAGCAGCTTGACGAGGACTGAAGCTTTCTTT
TRBJ1-1,-,TRBV18,16,-,CASSPRVMGRGTEAFF,TGTGCCAGCTCACCACGGGTGATGGGGCGAGGCACTGAAGCTTTCTTT
TRBJ2-3,-,TRBV5-1,13,-,CASSLSDRDTQYF,TGCGCCAGCAGCTTGTCGGACAGAGATACGCAGTATTTT
TRBJ2-1,TRBD1,TRBV5-8,12,-,CASSRTGNEQFF,TGTGCCAGCAGCAGGACAGGGAATGAGCAGTTCTTC
TRBJ2-2,-,TRBV5-1,15,once,CASSVRSTGAGELFF,TGCGCCAGCAGCGTCCGATCCACCGGGGCCGGGGAGCTGTTTTTT
TRBJ2-3,-,TRBV7-6,15,-,CASSLLSISTDTQYF,TGTGCCAGCAGCTTATTGAGCATTAGCACAGATACGCAGTATTTT
TRBJ2-7,-,TRBV28,11,-,CASSFSREQYF,TGTGCCAGCAGTTTCTCGCGGGAGCAGTACTTC
TRBJ2-1,TRBD2,TRBV7-9,17,-,CASSPKRLAGGLNEQFF,TGTGCCAGCAGCCCAAAACGACTAGCGGGAGGTTTGAATGAGCAGTTCTTC
TRBJ2-1,-,TRBV18,17,-,CASSPPGTLSPNNEQFF,TGTGCCAGCTCACCACCGGGGACTTTGAGCCCCAACAATGAGCAGTTCTTC
TRBJ2-1,-,TRBV2,12,-,CASMRGQNEQFF,TGTGCCAGCATGCGGGGACAAAATGAGCAGTTCTTC
TRBJ2-6,TRBD1,TRBV4-1,17,-,CASSPDRARSGANVLTF,TGCGCCAGCAGCCCGGACAGGGCCCGCTCTGGGGCCAACGTCCTGACTTTC
TRBJ1-1,-,TRBV7-6,16,once,CASSFSGSVRNTEAFF,TGTGCCAGCAGCTTTTCCGGGTCGGTCAGAAACACTGAAGCTTTCTTT
TRBJ2-7,TRBD1,TRBV7-2,14,-,CASSSRTGFYEQYF,TGTGCCAGCAGCTCTCGGACAGGGTTCTACGAGCAGTACTTC
TRBJ1-5,-,TRBV28,15,once,CASRATEGEFQPQHF,TGTGCCAGCAGAGCGACAGAGGGTGAGTTCCAGCCCCAGCATTTT
TRBJ2-7,-,TRBV29-1,13,-,CSARRGPTYEQYF,TGCAGCGCCCGGAGAGGACCCACCTACGAGCAGTACTTC
TRBJ2-7,-,TRBV30,15,once,CAWRRRVAFSYEQYF,TGTGCCTGGAGGAGGAGGGTGGCCTTCTCCTACGAGCAGTACTTC
TRBJ2-5,-,TRBV19,18,-,CASSIIWAGTSILKTQYF,TGTGCCAGTAGTATCATTTGGGCGGGGACCAGCATCCTCAAGACCCAGTACTTC
TRBJ1-2,TRBD1,TRBV27,16,-,CASSLRWGQGARGYTF,TGTGCCAGCAGTTTAAGATGGGGACAGGGGGCGCGAGGCTACACCTTC
TRBJ1-1,TRBD1,TRBV5-6,13,once,CASSWTGVPEAFF,TGTGCCAGCAGCTGGACAGGGGTACCTGAAGCTTTCTTT
TRBJ2-7,TRBD1,TRBV19,13,-,CASTWTGGAEQYF,TGTGCCAGTACCTGGACAGGGGGCGCCGAGCAGTACTTC
TRBJ2-3,-,TRBV7-9,16,-,CASSDGQIASTDTQYF,TGTGCCAGCAGCGATGGACAGATCGCTAGCACAGATACGCAGTATTTT
TRBJ2-1,-,TRBV2,12,-,CASTPGDTQQFF,TGTGCCAGCACCCCGGGGGACACTCAGCAGTTCTTC
TRBJ2-1,-,TRBV28,15,-,CASRRGESKAKEQFF,TGTGCCAGCAGGAGGGGGGAGTCAAAAGCAAAGGAGCAGTTCTTC
TRBJ1-1,TRBD1,TRBV7-6,14,-,CASSNQQGVDEAFF,TGTGCCAGCAGCAATCAACAGGGGGTTGATGAAGCTTTCTTT
TRBJ2-7,TRBD2,TRBV2,14,few,CASSNSGSFDEQYF,TGTGCCAGCAGTAATAGCGGGAGTTTCGACGAGCAGTACTTC
TRBJ2-7,TRBD2,TRBV7-9,15,few,CASVPWKLAGGEQYF,TGTGCCAGCGTTCCTTGGAAACTAGCGGGAGGCGAGCAGTACTTC
TRBJ1-4,-,TRBV18,15,-,CASSPPSGFRDKLFF,TGTGCCAGCTCACCACCGTCCGGGTTTCGAGACAAACTGTTTTTT
TRBJ1-1,-,TRBV6-5,11,few,CASTGNTEAFF,TGTGCCAGCACGGGCAACACTGAAGCTTTCTTT
TRBJ2-3,-,TRBV29-1,13,-,CSGGRPNTDTQYF,TGCAGCGGAGGGAGGCCCAACACAGATACGCAGTATTTT
TRBJ2-7,TRBD1,TRBV7-9,14,-,CASSLEGQGYEQYF,TGTGCCAGCAGCTTAGAGGGACAGGGCTACGAGCAGTACTTC
TRBJ2-7,-,TRBV10-3,13,-,CAISDGRTYEQYF,TGTGCCATCAGTGACGGCAGAACCTACGAGCAGTACTTC
TRBJ2-7,-,TRBV28,13,-,CASSFGGSYEQYF,TGTGCCAGCAGTTTCGGCGGTTCCTACGAGCAGTACTTC
TRBJ1-2,-,TRBV6-5,14,-,CASSYDTLGYGYTF,TGTGCCAGCAGTTACGACACGCTCGGGTATGGCTACACCTTC
TRBJ2-1,TRBD1,TRBV5-4,16,-,CASSLPPGTGGWEQFF,TGTGCCAGCAGCTTGCCCCCCGGGACAGGGGGATGGGAGCAGTTCTTC